This TCR beta chain was captured in a study of T cell repertoires in ileal Crohn's disease. Study background: At surgery, around 40% of patients smoked, with median disease duration about eight years. About half of patients got postoperative therapy: roughly 12 thiopurines, around 20 anti-TNF. Study findings and constraints: Active smokers at surgery had more clonal expansions than non-smokers. Mucosal expansions were suggested to be mainly CD8 T cells.

The repertoire was sequenced with immunoSEQ multiplex PCR; TCRdb's copy has only in-frame clones and lacks some. The sample carries more than 10,000 clones, about 70% recorded once. Losses at the gene ends were 4 bases for V and 3 bases for J; bases not matched to a gene: 0. The germline gives CDR1 MDHEN, CDR2 SYDVKM. The CDR3 length is 12 residues. Time point of the sample: neoterminal ileum biopsy at postoperative endoscopy, about 6 months after surgery. As to this clone: What it binds is unknown.

The clonotype comes from an adult with Crohn's disease. Sequences were obtained from ileal tissue. The chain uses TRBV28 and TRBJ2-7; TRBD1 matches at 7 bases. CDR3 DNA: TGTGCCAGCAGTTACAGGGGCTACGAGCAGTACTTC. It is translated as CASSYRGYEQYF.